This TCR beta chain derives from a study of early T cells in non-severe SARS-CoV-2 infection. This clonotype was seen only a few times. Germline lookup yields CDR1 MNHNY and CDR2 SVGAGI (reference sequence). The CDR3 is 12 amino acids. Trimming took 5 bases from V and 5 from J, leaving 9 bases between them. In TCRdb, the 5' RACE reads were re-called with MiXCR into one record per CDR3 protein. This sample has some 62,000 distinct CDR3 sequences, with roughly a tenth found just once. The sample taken for sequencing was whole blood. The chain has TRBV6-6 and TRBJ2-5; D is undetermined. This sequence was found in an adult who was a healthcare worker with PCR-confirmed SARS-CoV-2 infection or an uninfected control (not recorded which). The CDR3 spells CASSMDRETQYF. The CDR3 nucleotides are TGTGCCAGCAGTATGGACCGTGAGACCCAGTACTTC.